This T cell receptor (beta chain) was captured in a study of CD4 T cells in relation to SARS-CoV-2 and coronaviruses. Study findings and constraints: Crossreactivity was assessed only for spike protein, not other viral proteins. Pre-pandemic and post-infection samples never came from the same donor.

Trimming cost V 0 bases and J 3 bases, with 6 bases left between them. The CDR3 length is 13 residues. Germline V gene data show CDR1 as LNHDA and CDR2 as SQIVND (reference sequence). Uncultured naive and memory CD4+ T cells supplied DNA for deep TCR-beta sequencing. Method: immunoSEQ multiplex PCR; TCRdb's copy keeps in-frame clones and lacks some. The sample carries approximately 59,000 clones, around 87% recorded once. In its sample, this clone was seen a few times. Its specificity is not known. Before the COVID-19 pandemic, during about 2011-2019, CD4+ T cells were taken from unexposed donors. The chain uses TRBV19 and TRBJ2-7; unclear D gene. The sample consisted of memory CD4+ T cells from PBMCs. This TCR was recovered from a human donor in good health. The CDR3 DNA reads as TGTGCCAGTAGTATAGATAAGAACTACGAGCAGTACTTC. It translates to CASSIDKNYEQYF.